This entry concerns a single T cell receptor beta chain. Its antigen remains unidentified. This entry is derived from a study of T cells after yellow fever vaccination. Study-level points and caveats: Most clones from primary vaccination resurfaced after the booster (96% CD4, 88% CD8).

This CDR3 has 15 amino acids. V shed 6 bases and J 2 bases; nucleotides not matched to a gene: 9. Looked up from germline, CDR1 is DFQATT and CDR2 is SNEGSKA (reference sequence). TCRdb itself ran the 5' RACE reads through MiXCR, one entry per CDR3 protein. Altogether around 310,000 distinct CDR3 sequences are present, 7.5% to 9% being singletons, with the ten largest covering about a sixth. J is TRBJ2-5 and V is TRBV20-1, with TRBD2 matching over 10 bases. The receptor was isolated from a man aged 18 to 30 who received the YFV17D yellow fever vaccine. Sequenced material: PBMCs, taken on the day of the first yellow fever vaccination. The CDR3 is CSALNPGLAQETQYF. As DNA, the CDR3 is TGCAGTGCCTTGAACCCGGGACTAGCGCAAGAGACCCAGTACTTC.